These T cell receptor beta chains were read from a single sample in a study of T cell repertoires in cytomegalovirus infection. Their antigens remain unidentified. Each CDR3 protein is one row after TCRdb ran MiXCR on the reads. The table shows about 500,000 distinct CDR3 sequences, with around a third occurring only once. The sample in question was cultured PBMCs, obtained from culture after CMV antigen stimulation. The receptors shown here come from a human donor in good health (CMV status not recorded). Some clones in this sample may be carry-over from other donors' samples. CDR3s include the opening cysteine and the closing phenylalanine or tryptophan. The D gene is left open where the match is weak. Size is omitted from some rows. Given values are once, few, many or a class for expanded clones.

CDR3 protein: CASALNTEAFF; CDR3 DNA: TGTGCTAGTGCCTTGAACACTGAAGCTTTCTTT; J gene: TRBJ1-1; CDR3 length: 11; D gene: NA; clone size: NA; V gene: TRBV12-5
CDR3 protein: CASSFRQGGETQYF; CDR3 DNA: TGTGCCAGCAGTTTCCGACAGGGAGGAGAGACCCAGTACTTC; J gene: TRBJ2-5; CDR3 length: 14; D gene: NA; clone size: many; V gene: TRBV7-8
CDR3 protein: CASSYGPLRELFF; CDR3 DNA: TGTGCCAGCAGTTACGGGCCGTTAAGGGAGCTGTTTTTT; J gene: TRBJ2-2; CDR3 length: 13; D gene: NA; clone size: few; V gene: TRBV6-5
CDR3 protein: CSARDSAVYEQYF; CDR3 DNA: TGCAGTGCTAGAGATTCAGCCGTCTACGAGCAGTACTTC; J gene: TRBJ2-7; CDR3 length: 13; D gene: NA; clone size: NA; V gene: TRBV20-1
CDR3 protein: CASSIQGRWETQYF; CDR3 DNA: TGTGCCAGTAGTATCCAGGGGCGCTGGGAGACCCAGTACTTC; J gene: TRBJ2-5; CDR3 length: 14; D gene: NA; clone size: NA; V gene: TRBV19
CDR3 protein: CASSSVRVERETQYF; CDR3 DNA: TGTGCCAGCAGCTCAGTAAGGGTAGAGAGGGAGACCCAGTACTTC; J gene: TRBJ2-5; CDR3 length: 15; D gene: NA; clone size: NA; V gene: TRBV7-2
CDR3 protein: CASSPGGVETQYF; CDR3 DNA: TGTGCCAGCAGCCCAGGGGGCGTTGAGACCCAGTACTTC; J gene: TRBJ2-5; CDR3 length: 13; D gene: TRBD1; clone size: few; V gene: TRBV12-3/TRBV12-4
CDR3 protein: CASRSLGWRDEQYF; CDR3 DNA: TGTGCCAGCAGGTCCCTAGGATGGCGCGACGAGCAGTACTTC; J gene: TRBJ2-7; CDR3 length: 14; D gene: NA; clone size: NA; V gene: TRBV27
CDR3 protein: CASSERQGMNTEAFF; CDR3 DNA: TGTGCCAGCAGTGAGAGACAGGGAATGAACACTGAAGCTTTCTTT; J gene: TRBJ1-1; CDR3 length: 15; D gene: TRBD1; clone size: few; V gene: TRBV7-2
CDR3 protein: CASSYRDWSSYNEQFF; CDR3 DNA: TGTGCCAGCAGCTATCGGGACTGGAGCTCCTACAATGAGCAGTTCTTC; J gene: TRBJ2-1; CDR3 length: 16; D gene: NA; clone size: few; V gene: TRBV6-5
CDR3 protein: CASSLGDLISYNEQFF; CDR3 DNA: TGCGCCAGCAGCTTGGGGGACTTGATATCCTACAATGAGCAGTTCTTC; J gene: TRBJ2-1; CDR3 length: 16; D gene: NA; clone size: NA; V gene: TRBV5-1
CDR3 protein: CASQTGTNTEAFF; CDR3 DNA: TGTGCCAGCCAAACAGGGACGAACACTGAAGCTTTCTTT; J gene: TRBJ1-1; CDR3 length: 13; D gene: NA; clone size: few; V gene: TRBV6-6
CDR3 protein: CASSQEARRRTYNEQFF; CDR3 DNA: TGCGCCAGCAGCCAAGAGGCCCGGCGGCGGACCTACAATGAGCAGTTCTTC; J gene: TRBJ2-1; CDR3 length: 17; D gene: NA; clone size: few; V gene: TRBV4-3
CDR3 protein: CASSYSREFNQPQHF; CDR3 DNA: TGTGCCAGCAGTTACTCCCGAGAGTTCAATCAGCCCCAGCATTTT; J gene: TRBJ1-5; CDR3 length: 15; D gene: NA; clone size: NA; V gene: TRBV6-2/TRBV6-3
CDR3 protein: CASVRDRVIDTQYF; CDR3 DNA: TGTGCCAGCGTGCGGGACAGGGTAATAGATACGCAGTATTTT; J gene: TRBJ2-3; CDR3 length: 14; D gene: TRBD1; clone size: few; V gene: TRBV6-2/TRBV6-3
CDR3 protein: CASSLVAWRSTDTQYF; CDR3 DNA: TGTGCCAGCAGCTTAGTGGCCTGGCGTAGCACAGATACGCAGTATTTT; J gene: TRBJ2-3; CDR3 length: 16; D gene: NA; clone size: NA; V gene: TRBV7-8
CDR3 protein: CASSQDLAGTVVNNEQFF; CDR3 DNA: TGCGCCAGCAGCCAAGATTTGGCCGGGACAGTGGTCAACAATGAGCAGTTCTTC; J gene: TRBJ2-1; CDR3 length: 18; D gene: TRBD1; clone size: NA; V gene: TRBV4-1
CDR3 protein: CASSLDSPRGTDTQYF; CDR3 DNA: TGTGCCAGCAGCTTAGATTCCCCAAGGGGCACAGATACGCAGTATTTT; J gene: TRBJ2-3; CDR3 length: 16; D gene: NA; clone size: few; V gene: TRBV7-3
CDR3 protein: CASSYSTSGSSYEQYF; CDR3 DNA: TGTGCCAGCAGTTACTCGACTAGCGGGAGCTCCTACGAGCAGTACTTC; J gene: TRBJ2-7; CDR3 length: 16; D gene: TRBD2; clone size: few; V gene: TRBV6-5
CDR3 protein: CASSLDGGPRGYGYTF; CDR3 DNA: TGTGCCAGCAGCTTAGATGGGGGCCCGCGGGGCTATGGCTACACCTTC; J gene: TRBJ1-2; CDR3 length: 16; D gene: NA; clone size: NA; V gene: TRBV7-2
CDR3 protein: CASSLLASPLLDEQFF; CDR3 DNA: TGTGCCAGCAGCTTATTGGCGAGTCCCCTCTTGGATGAGCAGTTCTTC; J gene: TRBJ2-1; CDR3 length: 16; D gene: NA; clone size: many; V gene: TRBV7-2
CDR3 protein: CASRAGPYNEQFF; CDR3 DNA: TGTGCCAGCAGAGCGGGCCCATACAATGAGCAGTTCTTC; J gene: TRBJ2-1; CDR3 length: 13; D gene: NA; clone size: many; V gene: TRBV7-2
CDR3 protein: CASSLEETGGSGYTF; CDR3 DNA: TGTGCCAGCAGCTTAGAGGAGACAGGGGGCTCTGGCTACACCTTC; J gene: TRBJ1-2; CDR3 length: 15; D gene: TRBD1; clone size: NA; V gene: TRBV7-2
CDR3 protein: CASSETGPAPRDNEKLFF; CDR3 DNA: TGTGCCAGCAGCGAGACAGGGCCCGCCCCACGGGATAATGAAAAACTGTTTTTT; J gene: TRBJ1-4; CDR3 length: 18; D gene: TRBD1; clone size: NA; V gene: TRBV6-2/TRBV6-3
CDR3 protein: CASSPLSIGGGGVYNEQFF; CDR3 DNA: TGTGCCAGCAGCCCGTTATCGATTGGGGGCGGGGGGGTCTACAATGAGCAGTTCTTC; J gene: TRBJ2-1; CDR3 length: 19; D gene: TRBD2; clone size: NA; V gene: TRBV7-6
CDR3 protein: CASSRTGVSEETQYF; CDR3 DNA: TGTGCCAGCAGTCGTACAGGGGTGTCAGAAGAGACCCAGTACTTC; J gene: TRBJ2-5; CDR3 length: 15; D gene: TRBD1; clone size: few; V gene: TRBV28
CDR3 protein: CASTKGGDAQPQHF; CDR3 DNA: TGTGCCAGCACAAAAGGGGGGGACGCTCAGCCCCAGCATTTT; J gene: TRBJ1-5; CDR3 length: 14; D gene: NA; clone size: few; V gene: TRBV28
CDR3 protein: CASSFPPDGSTEQYF; CDR3 DNA: TGTGCCAGCAGTTTTCCCCCGGACGGTTCTACTGAGCAGTACTTC; J gene: TRBJ2-7; CDR3 length: 15; D gene: NA; clone size: many; V gene: TRBV12-3/TRBV12-4
CDR3 protein: CATSSQGDGYTF; CDR3 DNA: TGTGCCACCAGTTCCCAGGGTGATGGCTACACCTTC; J gene: TRBJ1-2; CDR3 length: 12; D gene: NA; clone size: few; V gene: TRBV24-1
CDR3 protein: CASSIGKGLINEQFF; CDR3 DNA: TGTGCCAGTAGTATAGGAAAAGGGCTAATCAATGAGCAGTTCTTC; J gene: TRBJ2-1; CDR3 length: 15; D gene: NA; clone size: NA; V gene: TRBV19
CDR3 protein: CASSSLVRGSGNTIYF; CDR3 DNA: TGTGCCAGCAGCTCGCTTGTTAGGGGCTCTGGAAACACCATATATTTT; J gene: TRBJ1-3; CDR3 length: 16; D gene: NA; clone size: NA; V gene: TRBV7-3
CDR3 protein: CASSPKWLAATGKETQYF; CDR3 DNA: TGTGCCAGCAGCCCAAAATGGCTAGCGGCTACAGGGAAAGAGACCCAGTACTTC; J gene: TRBJ2-5; CDR3 length: 18; D gene: NA; clone size: few; V gene: TRBV2
CDR3 protein: CASRIEGGTQGEQFF; CDR3 DNA: TGTGCCAGCAGGATAGAGGGGGGGACCCAGGGCGAGCAGTTCTTC; J gene: TRBJ2-1; CDR3 length: 15; D gene: NA; clone size: few; V gene: TRBV12-3/TRBV12-4
CDR3 protein: CASSVTTGPDTQYF; CDR3 DNA: TGTGCCAGCAGCGTAACCACAGGGCCAGATACGCAGTATTTT; J gene: TRBJ2-3; CDR3 length: 14; D gene: NA; clone size: NA; V gene: TRBV9
CDR3 protein: CAISESRATSGFAGELFF; CDR3 DNA: TGTGCCATCAGTGAGTCAAGGGCGACTAGCGGGTTCGCCGGGGAGCTGTTTTTT; J gene: TRBJ2-2; CDR3 length: 18; D gene: TRBD2; clone size: few; V gene: TRBV10-3
CDR3 protein: CASGPGRLYGYTF; CDR3 DNA: TGTGCTAGTGGGCCTGGGCGACTGTATGGCTACACCTTC; J gene: TRBJ1-2; CDR3 length: 13; D gene: NA; clone size: NA; V gene: TRBV12-5
CDR3 protein: CASSLEGPQSLFF; CDR3 DNA: TGTGCCAGCAGCTTAGAGGGGCCCCAGTCGCTGTTTTTT; J gene: TRBJ1-4; CDR3 length: 13; D gene: NA; clone size: few; V gene: TRBV7-8
CDR3 protein: CASSSRGGAGANVLTF; CDR3 DNA: TGTGCCAGCAGCAGTAGAGGGGGCGCTGGGGCCAACGTCCTGACTTTC; J gene: TRBJ2-6; CDR3 length: 16; D gene: TRBD1; clone size: NA; V gene: TRBV11-2
CDR3 protein: CASSLPSGNYEQYF; CDR3 DNA: TGTGCCAGCAGCCTCCCTAGCGGGAACTACGAGCAGTACTTC; J gene: TRBJ2-7; CDR3 length: 14; D gene: TRBD2; clone size: NA; V gene: TRBV5-6